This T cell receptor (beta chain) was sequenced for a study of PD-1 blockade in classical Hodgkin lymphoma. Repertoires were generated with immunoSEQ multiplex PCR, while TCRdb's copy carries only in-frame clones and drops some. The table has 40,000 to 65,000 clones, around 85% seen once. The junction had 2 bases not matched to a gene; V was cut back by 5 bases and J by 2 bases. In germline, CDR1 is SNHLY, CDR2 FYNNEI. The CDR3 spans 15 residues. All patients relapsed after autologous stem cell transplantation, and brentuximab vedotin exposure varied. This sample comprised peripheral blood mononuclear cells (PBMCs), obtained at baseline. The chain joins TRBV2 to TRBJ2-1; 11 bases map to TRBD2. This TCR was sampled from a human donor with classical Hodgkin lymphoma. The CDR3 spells CASSRTSGPYNEQFF. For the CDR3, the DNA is TGTGCCAGCAGTCGGACTAGCGGGCCCTACAATGAGCAGTTCTTC.